This note documents a single TCR beta chain sequence. Its cognate antigen is unknown. Likely unrecorded immune exposures existed in these nominally healthy donors. These data come from a study of cytomegalovirus exposure and HLA in healthy donors. In the PCR, 60 Vbeta and 13 Jbeta primers were used. The protocol was immunoSEQ multiplex PCR, while the TCRdb copy is restricted to in-frame clones and leaves out a portion. The table includes tens of thousands of clones, under 80% detected once. Broader study findings: Later on, an analysis tied 15,000 to 20,000 TCR beta sequences to HLA alleles at 0.05 false discovery rate. Prior analysis indicated that the majority of TCR beta V segments exhibited productivity approximately 90% or approximately 30% of the time.

Trimming cost V 10 bases and J 3 bases; bases outside gene matches: 10. Germline-derived CDR1 and CDR2 are MDHEN and SYDVKM. The CDR3 has 15 amino acids. The TCR originated in a woman aged 30 to 39 in good health and CMV-seronegative. The specimen was PBMCs. V gene TRBV28 combines with J gene TRBJ2-7; TRBD1 matches 12 bases. CDR3 coding DNA: TGTGCCACCGGGCACGGGACAGGGGGCGACTACGAGCAGTACTTC. Amino acids: CATGHGTGGDYEQYF.